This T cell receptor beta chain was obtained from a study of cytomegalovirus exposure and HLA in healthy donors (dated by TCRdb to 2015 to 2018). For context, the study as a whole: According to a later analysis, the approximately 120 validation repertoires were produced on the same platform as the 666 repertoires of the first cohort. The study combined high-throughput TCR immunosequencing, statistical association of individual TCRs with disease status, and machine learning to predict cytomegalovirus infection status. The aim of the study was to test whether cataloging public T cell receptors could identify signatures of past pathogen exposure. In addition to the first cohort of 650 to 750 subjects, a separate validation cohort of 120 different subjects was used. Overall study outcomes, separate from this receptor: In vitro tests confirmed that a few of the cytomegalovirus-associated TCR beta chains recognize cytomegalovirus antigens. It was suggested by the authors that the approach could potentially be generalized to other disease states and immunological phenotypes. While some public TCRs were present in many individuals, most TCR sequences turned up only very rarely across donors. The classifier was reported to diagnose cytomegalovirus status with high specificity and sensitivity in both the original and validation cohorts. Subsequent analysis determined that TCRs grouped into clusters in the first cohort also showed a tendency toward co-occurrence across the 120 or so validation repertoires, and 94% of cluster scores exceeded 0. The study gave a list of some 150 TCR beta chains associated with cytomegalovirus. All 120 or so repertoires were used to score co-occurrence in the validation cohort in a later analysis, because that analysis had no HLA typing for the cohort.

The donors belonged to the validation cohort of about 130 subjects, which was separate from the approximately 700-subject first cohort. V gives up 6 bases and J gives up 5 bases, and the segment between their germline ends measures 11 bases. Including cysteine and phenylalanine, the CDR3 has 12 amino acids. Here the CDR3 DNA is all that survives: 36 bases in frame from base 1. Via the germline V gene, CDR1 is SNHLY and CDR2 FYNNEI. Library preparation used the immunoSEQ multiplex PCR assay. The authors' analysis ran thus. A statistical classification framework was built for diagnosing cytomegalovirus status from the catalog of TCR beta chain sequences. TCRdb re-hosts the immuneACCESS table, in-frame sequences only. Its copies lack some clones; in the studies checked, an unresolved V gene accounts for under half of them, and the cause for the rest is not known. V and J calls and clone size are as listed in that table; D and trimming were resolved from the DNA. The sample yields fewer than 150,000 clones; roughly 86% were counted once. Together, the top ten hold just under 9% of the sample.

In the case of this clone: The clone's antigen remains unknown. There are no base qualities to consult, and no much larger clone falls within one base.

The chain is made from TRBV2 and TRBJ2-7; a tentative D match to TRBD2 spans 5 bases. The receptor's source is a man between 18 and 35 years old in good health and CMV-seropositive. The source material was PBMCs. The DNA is TGTGCCAGCAGCGAGGGCCTCCACGAGCAGTACTTC. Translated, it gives CASSEGLHEQYF.